These 13 T cell receptor beta chains came from one sample sequenced in a study of T cell repertoires in cytomegalovirus infection. No antigen has been identified for these receptors. MiXCR, run by TCRdb on the reads, gives a single entry per CDR3 protein. The top ten clones hold approximately 74% of a sample with fewer than 130,000 distinct CDR3 sequences, less than 55% of them seen once. This specimen was CD8+ T cells from cultured PBMCs, taken from culture after CMV antigen stimulation. Source of these receptors: a human donor in good health (CMV status not recorded). Some clones in this sample may be carry-over from other donors' samples.

The chain recombines TRBV5-4 with TRBJ1-4; unclear D gene. This CDR3 has 15 residues. With 0 bases removed from V and 0 bases from J, the gap between germline ends came to 6 bases. The V gene's germline CDR1 is SGHNT and CDR2 YYREEE (reference sequence). DNA for the CDR3: TGTGCCAGCAGCTTGGGAGCAGCAACTAATGAAAAACTGTTTTTT. It codes for CASSLGAATNEKLFF.

This rearrangement joins TRBV14 to TRBJ1-1; the match to TRBD1 covers 7 bases. Per the germline V gene, CDR1 is SGHDN and CDR2 is FVKESK. The CDR3 loop spans 15 amino acids. V shed 3 bases, J shed 4 bases, and the junction held 8 bases outside the gene matches. DNA of the CDR3: TGTGCCAGCAGCCAGGAGGGGGCCGTCCTCACTGAAGCTTTCTTT. It is translated as CASSQEGAVLTEAFF. The complete variable domain, with remaining parts taken from reference TRBV14 and TRBJ1-1, reads EAGVTQFPSHSVIEKGQTVTLRCDPISGHDNLYWYRRVMGKEIKFLLHFVKESKQDESGMPNNRFLAERTGGTYSTLKVQPAELEDSGVYFCASSQEGAVLTEAFFGQGTRLTVV.

The chain joins TRBV7-4 to TRBJ1-1, with D tentatively TRBD1 (6 bases). Germline V gene lookup returns CDR1 SGHVT and CDR2 SQSDAQ. V shed 1 base and J shed 5 bases, with 14 bases lying between them. This CDR3 region has 15 residues. CDR3 coding DNA: TGTGCCAGCAGCTTAGTCGCGGGGGCGAGTACTGAAGCTTTCTTT. Translation: CASSLVAGASTEAFF.

J is TRBJ1-4 and V is TRBV6-6, with 8 bases identical to TRBD1. CDR1 and CDR2 (germline): MNHNY, SVGAGI (reference sequence). CDR3 length equals 15 residues. Germline trimming cut 2 bases from V and 8 bases from J; bases unmatched to any gene: 7. CDR3: CASSYSSGQGEKLFF. For the CDR3, the DNA is TGTGCCAGCAGTTACAGCTCTGGACAGGGAGAAAAACTGTTTTTT.

The chain links TRBV12-3 or TRBV12-4 to TRBJ2-3; D might be TRBD2 (5 bases). Trimming removed 8 bases at V and 6 bases at J, with 18 bases between. The CDR3 runs 14 residues. CDR3 sequence: CASGSRGDMDTQYF. The CDR3 DNA is TGTGCCAGCGGGTCCCGGGGAGATATGGATACGCAGTATTTT.

In its sample, this clonotype was seen a few times. The rearrangement uses TRBV7-6 and TRBJ2-1; 7 bases map to TRBD2. Germline loops: CDR1 SGHVS, CDR2 FNYEAQ. This CDR3 has 17 amino acids. V lost 6 bases to trimming and J lost 5 bases; unmatched junction nucleotides: 16. The CDR3 nucleotides read TGTGCCAGCAGTCAAAAGGCCGATGGGGGGACTAACAATGAGCAGTTCTTC. It is translated as CASSQKADGGTNNEQFF.

This clonotype occurred once. The chain carries TRBV7-4 and TRBJ1-1; D remains unclear. V shed 3 bases and J shed 3 bases, with 8 bases lying between them. In germline, CDR1 is SGHVT, CDR2 SQSDAQ. The CDR3 is made up of 13 amino acids. The CDR3 sequence is CASSFALDTEAFF. The CDR3 bases are TGTGCCAGCAGCTTTGCCTTAGACACTGAAGCTTTCTTT.

The rearrangement joins TRBV11-2 to TRBJ2-7; no definite D call. Germline CDR1 SGHAT, CDR2 FQNNGV. This CDR3 is built from 14 residues. Trimming left V 0 bases short and J 1 base short, with 7 bases between. The DNA of the CDR3 is TGTGCCAGCAGCTTAGATTTGGGGTCCTACGAGCAGTACTTC. Translated, it gives CASSLDLGSYEQYF.

V is TRBV5-1 and J is TRBJ1-1; 9 nucleotides line up with TRBD1. CDR1 is SGHRS, CDR2 YFSETQ, per germline. The CDR3 runs 14 residues. The junction had 3 bases not matched to a gene; V was cut back by 2 bases and J by 4 bases. The CDR3 is CASSFTGGFTEAFF. As DNA, the CDR3 is TGCGCCAGCAGCTTTACAGGGGGCTTCACTGAAGCTTTCTTT.

There are a few counts of this clonotype. This chain links TRBV12-3 or TRBV12-4 with TRBJ2-3; possibly TRBD1 for D (5 bases). This CDR3 has 14 residues. The V end was cut by 5 bases, the J end by 5 bases, with 14 bases between. The CDR3 sequence is CASSPVSTGDTQYF. Written as DNA, the CDR3 is TGTGCCAGCAGTCCCGTCTCTACAGGAGATACGCAGTATTTT.

This clonotype was counted a few times. This chain links TRBV28 with TRBJ1-1; D not certain. Trimming removed 7 bases from V and 5 bases from J, with 14 bases in between. This CDR3 is 13 amino acids long. Germline-derived CDR1 and CDR2 are MDHEN and SYDVKM. CDR3 sequence (DNA): TGTGCCAGCAAGATGTCCTTGGGGACTGAAGCTTTCTTT. It specifies CASKMSLGTEAFF.

The chain employs TRBV6-5 and TRBJ2-3; D may be TRBD1 (5 bases). The ends were cut back, 3 bases at V and 8 bases at J, with 15 bases in the middle. The length of the CDR3 is 14 residues. Germline assignment: CDR1 MNHEY and CDR2 SVGAGI. The CDR3 sequence is CASSYWGPTGTQYF. The CDR3 DNA is TGTGCCAGCAGTTATTGGGGCCCCACGGGTACGCAGTATTTT.

This clonotype was recorded many times. V is TRBV28 and J is TRBJ2-1, with D hard to call. This CDR3 region has 15 residues. V was cut by 7 bases and J by 4 bases, with 17 bases left in between. Germline CDR1 MDHEN, CDR2 SYDVKM. The CDR3 region is CASISLAEPYNEQFF. Written as DNA, the CDR3 is TGTGCCAGCATAAGTTTGGCGGAGCCGTACAATGAGCAGTTCTTC.